This passage covers 17 T cell receptor beta chains from one sample sequenced in a study of T-cell memory formation after mild COVID-19. From the 5' RACE reads, TCRdb called clonotypes with MiXCR, one entry per CDR3 protein. The repertoire includes some 340,000 distinct CDR3 sequences, approximately 12% of them detected once, and around 21% sits in the top ten. The source material was PBMCs or a T cell subset sorted from them (not recorded which). These receptor sequences come from a man aged 18-30 years who had mild COVID-19 (a few samples of this study predate the infection). Cell type and time point are not known.

The chain joins TRBV2 to TRBJ1-1; 12 bases map to TRBD1. Trimming took 8 bases from V and 5 from J; bases not matched to a gene: 9. The CDR3 has 15 residues. CDR1 SNHLY and CDR2 FYNNEI come from the germline V gene. Here the CDR3 reads CASDPGQGAGTEAFF. CDR3 in DNA: TGTGCCAGCGATCCGGGACAGGGGGCCGGTACTGAAGCTTTCTTT.

Only a few counts were recorded for this clonotype. The rearrangement joins TRBV19 to TRBJ1-2; tentatively, D is TRBD1 (5 bases). Trimming stripped 6 bases from V and 10 bases from J, with 15 bases between. In germline, CDR1 is LNHDA, CDR2 SQIVND (reference sequence). CDR3 length: 12 residues. The CDR3 DNA follows: TGTGCCAGTAGAGGGGCAGGCTGGGACTACACCTTC. This codes for CASRGAGWDYTF.

This clonotype was counted at least ten times. V gene TRBV5-1 combines with J gene TRBJ1-4; no firm D call. In germline, CDR1 is SGHRS, CDR2 YFSETQ. Trimming took 0 bases from V and 8 from J, leaving 14 bases between them. This CDR3 spans 15 amino acids. CDR3 bases: TGCGCCAGCAGCTTGGGACTAGGAGAGGGAGAAAAACTGTTTTTT. Protein product: CASSLGLGEGEKLFF.

V gene TRBV18 combines with J gene TRBJ1-2; a possible D gene is TRBD1 (5 bases). The CDR3 consists of 15 residues. V dropped 4 bases and J dropped 2 bases, with 14 bases sitting between them. Germline assignment: CDR1 KGHSH and CDR2 LQKENI. The CDR3: CASSLSGTPNYGYTF. Written as DNA, the CDR3 is TGTGCCAGCTCACTTTCAGGGACGCCAAACTATGGCTACACCTTC.

This clonotype was counted between two and nine times. CDR3 amino acids: CASSLAVRQNTGELFF. The CDR3 nucleotides read TGCGCCAGCAGCCTGGCCGTCCGACAGAACACCGGGGAGCTGTTTTTT. V usage is TRBV5-1 and J usage is TRBJ2-2; the D is unclear. Between the trimmed V and J ends, which lost 4 bases and 1 base, there was a span of 14 bases. Germline V gene lookup returns CDR1 SGHRS and CDR2 YFSETQ. The CDR3 sequence is 16 residues long. Using reference TRBV5-1 and TRBJ2-2 for the parts outside the CDR3, the full variable domain is KAGVTQTPRYLIKTRGQQVTLSCSPISGHRSVSWYQQTPGQGLQFLFEYFSETQRNKGNFPGRFSGRQFSNSRSEMNVSTLELGDSALYLCASSLAVRQNTGELFFGEGSRLTVL.

This clonotype has only one observation. A read error may produce the germline difference seen at one junction end. The chain uses TRBV6-1 and TRBJ2-1; tentatively, D is TRBD2 (6 bases). Germline V gene data show CDR1 as MNHNS and CDR2 as SASEGT. The CDR3 runs to 11 residues. The CDR3 bases are TGTGCCAGCAGTGTTGGAGGGGCGCAGTTATTC. Translation gives CASSVGGAQLF.

This clonotype came up a few times. This CDR3 reads CASSLVGRGRRETQYF. The CDR3 DNA sequence: TGTGCCAGCAGCTTAGTGGGCAGGGGGCGCCGAGAGACCCAGTACTTC. The chain couples TRBV11-2 to TRBJ2-5; 8 positions agree with TRBD1. Germline CDR1 SGHAT, CDR2 FQNNGV. The length of the CDR3 is 16 residues. V shed 1 base, J shed 4 bases, and the junction held 8 bases outside the gene matches. The whole variable domain, filled in from reference TRBV11-2 and TRBJ2-5, reads EAGVAQSPRYKIIEKRQSVAFWCNPISGHATLYWYQQILGQGPKLLIQFQNNGVVDDSQLPKDRFSAERLKGVDSTLKIQPAKLEDSAVYLCASSLVGRGRRETQYFGPGTRLLVL.

This clonotype was seen ten or more times. The V call is TRBV24-1, the J call TRBJ1-5, with D maybe TRBD1 (6 bases). Germline V gene sequence: CDR1 KGHDR, CDR2 SFDVKD. Deletions cut 4 bases from V and 0 bases from J, with 15 bases between. The CDR3 spans 17 residues. CDR3 in DNA: TGTGCCACCAGTGACCTACAGGGATTTTATAGCAATCAGCCCCAGCATTTT. This encodes CATSDLQGFYSNQPQHF.

The rearrangement uses TRBV5-1 and TRBJ2-3; TRBD1 matches 8 bases. This CDR3 contains 15 residues. The V and J ends lost 3 bases and 2 bases, in that order; junction bases with no gene match: 5. CDR1 is SGHRS and CDR2 is YFSETQ in the germline V gene. The CDR3 protein is CASSSVTGDTDTQYF. The CDR3 DNA is TGCGCCAGCAGCTCCGTGACAGGGGACACAGATACGCAGTATTTT.

The table lists this clonotype with a few counts. This chain uses TRBV30 with TRBJ1-5; weak D call: TRBD1 (5 bases). Germline V gene lookup returns CDR1 GTSNPN and CDR2 SVGIG (reference sequence). This CDR3 region has 17 residues. V lost 0 bases, J lost 0 bases, and 15 bases lay in between. The chain's CDR3 is CAWSVGRVRTSNQPQHF. As DNA, the CDR3 is TGTGCCTGGAGTGTGGGCAGGGTTAGAACTAGCAATCAGCCCCAGCATTTT.

This clonotype was observed a few times. CDR3 residues: CTGTASNEQFF. CDR3 in DNA: TGCACCGGAACCGCGTCGAATGAGCAGTTCTTC. The chain joins TRBV29-1 to TRBJ2-1, with unresolved D. The CDR3 runs to 11 residues. Germline V CDR1 and CDR2: SQVTM, ANQGSEA.

This clonotype appeared many times. The chain is built from TRBV20-1 and TRBJ1-5, with 7 bases lining up with TRBD1. Losses at the gene ends were 3 bases for V and 9 bases for J; bases not matched to a gene: 11. CDR1 is DFQATT, CDR2 SNEGSKA, per germline (reference sequence). The CDR3 runs to 14 residues. The DNA of the CDR3 is TGCAGTGCTAGCCGCACGACAGGGAGTGGGCCCCAGCATTTT. This sequence encodes CSASRTTGSGPQHF.

J is TRBJ2-7 and V is TRBV6-5; TRBD1 is a possible D gene (6 bases). Per the germline V gene, CDR1 is MNHEY and CDR2 is SVGAGI. The V end was cut by 5 bases, the J end by 4 bases, with 15 bases between. There are 14 residues in the CDR3. The CDR3 DNA reads as TGTGCCAGCAGTCACGGGACACGGATTTACGAGCAGTACGTC. Residues: CASSHGTRIYEQYV.

A few counts support this clonotype. This chain connects TRBV20-1 to TRBJ1-4, with TRBD1 as a possible D gene (6 bases). Germline V CDR1 and CDR2: DFQATT, SNEGSKA (reference sequence). With 5 bases removed from V and 8 bases from J, the gap between germline ends came to 21 bases. The CDR3 sequence is 15 residues long. The CDR3 nucleotides are TGCAGTGCTGCGAGGGGGGCGCGGGTGCGCGAAAAACTGTTTTTT. Protein: CSAARGARVREKLFF.

Written as DNA, the CDR3 is TGCGCCAGCAGCTTGCGTCCTGCAGCGGAAGATACGCAGTATTTT. Amino acids: CASSLRPAAEDTQYF. This chain joins TRBV5-1 and TRBJ2-3, with D tentatively TRBD2 (5 bases). The CDR3 consists of 15 residues. V was clipped by 1 base and J by 5 bases, with 14 bases between them. Germline loops: CDR1 SGHRS, CDR2 YFSETQ.

This rearrangement joins TRBV20-1 to TRBJ2-1, with a weak D call TRBD1 (6 bases). Germline V gene lookup returns CDR1 DFQATT and CDR2 SNEGSKA (reference sequence). V lost 7 bases to trimming and J lost 15 bases, with 19 bases between them. The CDR3 is made up of 11 amino acids. The CDR3 loop is CSVRDRLAPFF. CDR3 DNA sequence: TGCAGTGTACGAGACAGGCTCGCCCCGTTCTTC.

The table lists this clonotype with many counts. The chain joins TRBV20-1 to TRBJ2-1; 9 bases map to TRBD2. Germline V gene data show CDR1 as DFQATT and CDR2 as SNEGSKA (reference sequence). This CDR3 comprises 17 residues. Trimming took 3 bases from V and 6 from J; bases not matched to a gene: 15. The CDR3 nucleotides are TGCAGTGCTAGCGGGCTAGCGGGGACCACCGGGGGCAATGAGCAGTTCTTC. This sequence encodes CSASGLAGTTGGNEQFF.